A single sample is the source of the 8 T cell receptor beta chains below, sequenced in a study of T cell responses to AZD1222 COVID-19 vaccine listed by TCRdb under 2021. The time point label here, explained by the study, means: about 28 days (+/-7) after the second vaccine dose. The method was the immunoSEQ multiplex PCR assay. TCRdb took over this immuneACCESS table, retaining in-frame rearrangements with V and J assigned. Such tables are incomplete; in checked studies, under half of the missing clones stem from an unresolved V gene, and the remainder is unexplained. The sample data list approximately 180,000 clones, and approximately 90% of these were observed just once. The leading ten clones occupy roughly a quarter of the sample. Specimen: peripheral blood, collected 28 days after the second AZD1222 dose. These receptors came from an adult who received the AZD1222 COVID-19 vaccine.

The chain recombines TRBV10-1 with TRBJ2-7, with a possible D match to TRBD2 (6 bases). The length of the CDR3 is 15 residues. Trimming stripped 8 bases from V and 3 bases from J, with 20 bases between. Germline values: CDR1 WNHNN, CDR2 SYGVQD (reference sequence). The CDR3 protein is CASVDQEGLLYEQYF. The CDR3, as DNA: TGCGCCAGCGTCGACCAGGAGGGGCTCCTCTACGAGCAGTACTTC.

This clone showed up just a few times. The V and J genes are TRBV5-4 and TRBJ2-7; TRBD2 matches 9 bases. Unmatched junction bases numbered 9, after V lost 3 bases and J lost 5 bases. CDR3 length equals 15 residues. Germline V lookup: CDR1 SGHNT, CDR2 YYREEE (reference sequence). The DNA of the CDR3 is TGTGCCAGCAGCTATGGCGCTAGCGGGATAAACGAGCAGTACTTC. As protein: CASSYGASGINEQYF.

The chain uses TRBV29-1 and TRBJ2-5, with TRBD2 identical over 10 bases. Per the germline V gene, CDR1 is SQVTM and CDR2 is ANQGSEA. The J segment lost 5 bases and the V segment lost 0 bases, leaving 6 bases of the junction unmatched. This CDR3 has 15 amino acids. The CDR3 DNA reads TGCAGCGTTGAAGATCCTAGCGGGGGTCGTGAGACCCAGTACTTC. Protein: CSVEDPSGGRETQYF.

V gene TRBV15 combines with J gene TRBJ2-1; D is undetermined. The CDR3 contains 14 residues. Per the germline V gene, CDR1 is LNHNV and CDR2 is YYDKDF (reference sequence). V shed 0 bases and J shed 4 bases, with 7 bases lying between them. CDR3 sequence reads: CATSRERRYNEQFF. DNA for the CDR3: TGTGCCACCAGCAGAGAACGCAGATACAATGAGCAGTTCTTC.

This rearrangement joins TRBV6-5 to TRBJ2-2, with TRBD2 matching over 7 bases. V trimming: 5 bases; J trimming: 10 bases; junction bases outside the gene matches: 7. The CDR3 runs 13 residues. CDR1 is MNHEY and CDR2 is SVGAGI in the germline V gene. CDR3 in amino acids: CASSTRRLAELFF. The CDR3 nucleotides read TGTGCCAGCAGTACCCGGCGACTAGCGGAGCTGTTTTTT.

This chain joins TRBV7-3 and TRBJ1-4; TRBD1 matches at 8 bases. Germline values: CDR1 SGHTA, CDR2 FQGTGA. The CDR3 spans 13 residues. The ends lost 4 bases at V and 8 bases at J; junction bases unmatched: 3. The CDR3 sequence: CASSWRQGEKLFF. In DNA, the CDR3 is TGTGCCAGCAGCTGGCGACAGGGGGAAAAACTGTTTTTT.

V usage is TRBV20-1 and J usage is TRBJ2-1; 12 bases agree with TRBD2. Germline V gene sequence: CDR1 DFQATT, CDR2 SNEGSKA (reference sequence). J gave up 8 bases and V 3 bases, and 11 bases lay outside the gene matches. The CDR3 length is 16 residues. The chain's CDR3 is CSASLLAGGPLHEQFF. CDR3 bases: TGCAGTGCTAGTCTCCTAGCGGGAGGGCCTTTACATGAGCAGTTCTTC.

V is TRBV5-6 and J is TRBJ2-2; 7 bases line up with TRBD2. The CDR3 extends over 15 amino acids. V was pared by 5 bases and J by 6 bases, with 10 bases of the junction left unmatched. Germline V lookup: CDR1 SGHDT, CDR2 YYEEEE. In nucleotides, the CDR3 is TGTGCCAGCAGATCGGGACTACCGAGTCCCGGGGAGCTGTTTTTT. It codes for CASRSGLPSPGELFF.